The rows below give T cell receptor beta chains drawn from one sample of a study of PD-1 blockade in classical Hodgkin lymphoma. The repertoire was sequenced with immunoSEQ multiplex PCR; TCRdb's copy has only in-frame clones and lacks some. Here the sample spans 15,000 to 25,000 clones, around 83% being singletons. The source material was CD4+ T cells from blood. These receptors came from a human donor with classical Hodgkin lymphoma. Both conserved end residues are part of each CDR3.

V gene	J gene	CDR3 protein
TRBV5-3	TRBJ2-7	CARSGENKSNPDF
TRBV7-2	TRBJ2-7	CASSYVGTDPYEQYF
TRBV5-1	TRBJ2-1	CASSRDFSSYNEQFF
TRBV5-1	TRBJ1-1	CASSFFSDSPTEAFF
TRBV6-1	TRBJ2-1	CASSGRGIYNEQFF
TRBV7-2	TRBJ1-5	CASSLVGGSEPQHF
TRBV9	TRBJ1-1	CASSVDPGQGVNTEAFF
TRBV28	TRBJ2-1	CASSRSGTYNEQFF
TRBV15	TRBJ1-2	CATSRGGLPYGYTF
TRBV6-1	TRBJ1-2	CASIIGGGYGYTF
TRBV2	TRBJ2-1	CASSEHRGGLSSYNEQFF
TRBV10-1	TRBJ1-5	CASSEAGGQPQHF
TRBV5-8	TRBJ2-3	CASSSGAGEWFLTDTQYF
TRBV6-1	TRBJ1-2	CASRAGFGYTF
TRBV15	TRBJ1-5	CATSGKQGNQPQHF
TRBV28	TRBJ2-7	CASSLLSSGTGGRNEQYF
TRBV6-5	TRBJ1-5	CASSRGGNQPQHF
TRBV10-1	TRBJ2-2	CASSDRDPGELFF
TRBV29-1	TRBJ1-2	CSVAPTGNNGYTF
TRBV19	TRBJ1-1	CASKRRGFMNTEAFF
TRBV2	TRBJ2-3	CASNPGGLAGGPIDTQYF
TRBV19	TRBJ2-7	CASSILEGYEQYF
TRBV11-3	TRBJ2-3	CASSLGGGGTDTQYF
TRBV18	TRBJ2-2	CASSPTTRGTGELFF
TRBV27	TRBJ2-1	CASTAVRTYNEQFF